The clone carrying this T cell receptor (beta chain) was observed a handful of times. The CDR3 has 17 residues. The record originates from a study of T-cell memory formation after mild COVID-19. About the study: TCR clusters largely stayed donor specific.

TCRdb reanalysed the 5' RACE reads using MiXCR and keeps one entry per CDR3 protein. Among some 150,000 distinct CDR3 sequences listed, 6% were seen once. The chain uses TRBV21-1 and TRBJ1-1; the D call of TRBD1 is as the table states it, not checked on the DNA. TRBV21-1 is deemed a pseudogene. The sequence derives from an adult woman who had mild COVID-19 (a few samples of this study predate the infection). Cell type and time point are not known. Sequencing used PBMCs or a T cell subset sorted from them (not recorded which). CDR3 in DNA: TGTGCCAGCAGCAAAAAACGATTAAGGCGACCCTACACTGAAGCTTTCTTT. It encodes CASSKKRLRRPYTEAFF.